The rows below give T cell receptor beta chains drawn from one sample of a study of blood T cell repertoires in COVID-19. Sequenced by immunoSEQ multiplex PCR; TCRdb stores in-frame clones only, minus some. The repertoire has fewer than 300,000 clones, roughly nine tenths of them found once; the top ten carry 2.2%. Sequencing was done on a sample of peripheral blood. Source of these receptors: a woman between 25 and 40 years old with COVID-19, enrolled during active disease. Each CDR3 is given with its conserved first and last residue.

>TRBV10-3|16|TRBJ2-1
CAIKPGLAGVNNEQFF
>TRBV25-1|14|TRBJ1-5
CASSRGQGDQPQHF
>TRBV5-1|14|TRBJ1-1
CASSPGRRDTEAFF
>TRBV6-1|15|TRBJ1-5
CASSDQPRGIQPQHF
>TRBV30|15|TRBJ2-1
CAWSSLPGLYNEQFF
>TRBV27|17|TRBJ2-1
CASSSTSGVSSYNEQFF
>TRBV3-1/TRBV3-2|15|TRBJ2-7
CASSQVSAGKNEQYF
>TRBV2|14|TRBJ2-2
CASRGRENTGELFF
>TRBV6-1|15|TRBJ1-4
CASSETGQYNEKLFF
>TRBV5-1|15|TRBJ1-2
CASSWYWGGDYGYTF
>TRBV6-5|16|TRBJ2-2
CASSYQDRVNTGELFF
>TRBV10-3|12|TRBJ1-1
CAIRDRAVEAFF
>TRBV28|16|TRBJ1-5
CASSWEYRARDQPQHF
>TRBV5-1|13|TRBJ2-2
CASSLSSTGELFF
>TRBV5-4|15|TRBJ2-2
CASSPWDSGAGELFF
>TRBV29-1|11|TRBJ2-5
CSVEDQETQYF
>TRBV30|15|TRBJ2-7
CAWDQGLASSYEQYF